The 31 T cell receptor beta chains reported below all come from one sample, sequenced in a study of blood T cell repertoires in COVID-19. TCRdb's copy holds only in-frame clones and misses some; the assay was immunoSEQ multiplex PCR. The sample has some 290,000 clones; approximately 91% are singletons. Material: PBMCs or T cells enriched from blood (not recorded which). The receptors come from a woman aged 40 to 50 with acute COVID-19.

This chain joins TRBV14 and TRBJ2-1; TRBD1 matches at 7 bases. CDR1 is SGHDN, CDR2 FVKESK, per germline. The V segment lost 4 bases and the J segment 8 bases; nucleotides outside the gene matches: 2. This CDR3 has 12 residues. The CDR3 is CASSLGTDEQFF. CDR3 DNA: TGTGCCAGCAGCCTTGGGACAGATGAGCAGTTCTTC.

The V and J genes are TRBV2 and TRBJ1-5; D may be TRBD1 (5 bases). Germline lookup yields CDR1 SNHLY and CDR2 FYNNEI. Trimming left V 4 bases short and J 5 bases short, with 15 bases between. This CDR3 is built from 15 residues. The CDR3 loop is CASSVEGLRDQPQHF. Written as DNA, the CDR3 is TGTGCCAGCAGTGTGGAGGGGCTACGGGATCAGCCCCAGCATTTT.

The V call is TRBV5-1, the J call TRBJ1-1, with D uncertain. The CDR3 covers 13 residues. Germline lookup yields CDR1 SGHRS and CDR2 YFSETQ. V was pared by 0 bases and J by 2 bases, with 5 bases between. The CDR3 nucleotides read TGCGCCAGCAGCTTGGCCATTAACACTGAAGCTTTCTTT. Encoded protein: CASSLAINTEAFF.

The CDR3 bases are TGCAGCGTTGTTGGTGGAGGAGGGCAAGGCTACACCTTC. It yields the protein CSVVGGGGQGYTF. The genes are TRBV29-1 and TRBJ1-2; D is undetermined. The CDR3 sequence is 13 residues long. The germline V gene encodes CDR1 SQVTM and CDR2 ANQGSEA. V was shortened by 4 bases and J by 8 bases, with 17 bases between the two germline ends.

This chain links TRBV24-1 with TRBJ2-7; TRBD1 aligns across 7 bases. CDR3 size: 14 residues. CDR1 and CDR2 (germline): KGHDR, SFDVKD. V gave up 4 bases and J gave up 1 base; unmatched junction bases: 3. The CDR3 region is CATSDRDSSYEQYF. CDR3 bases: TGTGCCACCAGTGACAGGGACAGTTCCTACGAGCAGTACTTC.

The chain combines TRBV19 with TRBJ1-1; D gene uncertain. Germline V gene lookup returns CDR1 LNHDA and CDR2 SQIVND (reference sequence). This CDR3 is 14 amino acids long. The germline V and J ends were trimmed by 3 bases and 8 bases, with 16 bases remaining between them. Written as DNA, the CDR3 is TGTGCCAGTAGTATCGGTATGAGGGCTAAAGAAGCTTTCTTT. This codes for CASSIGMRAKEAFF.

As to this clone: A read error may account for a junction end that differs from germline. The chain is built from TRBV7-9 and TRBJ1-1; the D is unclear. The CDR3 runs to 12 residues. Per germline, CDR1 SEHNR and CDR2 FQNEAQ (reference sequence). The CDR3 spells CASSLGGQDPDF. In nucleotides, the CDR3 is TGTGCCAGCAGCTTAGGAGGGCAGGATCCGGACTTT.

The V call is TRBV5-5, the J call TRBJ1-4; D unclear. The V and J ends lost 2 bases and 4 bases respectively, with 3 bases between them. The CDR3 extends over 12 amino acids. CDR1 is SGHKS and CDR2 is YYEKEE in the germline V gene (reference sequence). CDR3 sequence (DNA): TGTGCCAGCAGCTTTCATAATGAAAAACTGTTTTTT. Amino acid sequence: CASSFHNEKLFF.

V gene TRBV6-5 combines with J gene TRBJ1-2; 7 bases agree with TRBD1. The CDR3 is made up of 14 amino acids. Trimming removed 0 bases from V and 6 bases from J; junction bases left unmatched: 4. The germline gives CDR1 MNHEY, CDR2 SVGAGI. CDR3 region: CASSYSTGWDGYTF. The CDR3 coding sequence is TGTGCCAGCAGTTACTCGACAGGGTGGGATGGCTACACCTTC.

The V gene is TRBV19, the J gene TRBJ2-3; 9 positions agree with TRBD2. Germline V gene data show CDR1 as LNHDA and CDR2 as SQIVND (reference sequence). The V and J ends lost 2 bases and 4 bases, in that order; junction bases with no gene match: 10. The CDR3 sequence is 17 residues long. The CDR3 protein is CASSIRRLAAGADTQYF. In DNA form, the CDR3 reads TGTGCCAGTAGTATACGCCGACTAGCGGCGGGGGCAGATACGCAGTATTTT.

This clone has only one observation. The chain recombines TRBV2 with TRBJ1-2; D not certain. Germline CDR1 SNHLY, CDR2 FYNNEI. This CDR3 has 14 amino acids. The germline V and J ends were trimmed by 8 bases and 5 bases, with 18 bases remaining between them. The DNA for the CDR3 is TGTGCCAGCTCTGAGACATTAAACTTTTATGGCTACACCTTC. This translates into CASSETLNFYGYTF.

The gene calls are TRBV2 and TRBJ1-1, with D unclear. V was cut by 6 bases and J by 1 base, with 12 bases left in between. The germline gives CDR1 SNHLY, CDR2 FYNNEI. This CDR3 is built from 14 residues. CDR3 DNA: TGTGCCAGCAGAAAAGAGCGGCGGAACACTGAAGCTTTCTTT. This codes for CASRKERRNTEAFF.

The V gene is TRBV19, the J gene TRBJ2-3, with TRBD2 matching 15 bases. Germline V gene lookup returns CDR1 LNHDA and CDR2 SQIVND (reference sequence). This CDR3 comprises 16 residues. Losses at the gene ends were 7 bases for V and 3 bases for J; bases not matched to a gene: 5. CDR3 residues: CASTPGLAGGTDTQYF. The CDR3 bases are TGTGCCAGTACCCCGGGACTAGCGGGAGGAACAGATACGCAGTATTTT. The variable domain in full, completed from reference TRBV19 and TRBJ2-3, reads DGGITQSPKYLFRKEGQNVTLSCEQNLNHDAMYWYRQDPGQGLRLIYYSQIVNDFQKGDIAEGYSVSREKKESFPLTVTSAQKNPTAFYLCASTPGLAGGTDTQYFGPGTRLTVL.

This sequence joins TRBV4-3 and TRBJ2-7, with D unclear. Trimming shortened V by 0 bases and J by 0 bases, and 6 bases separated the two germline ends. The V gene's germline CDR1 is LGHNA and CDR2 YSLEER. The CDR3 totals 14 residues. The DNA of the CDR3 is TGCGCCAGCAGCCAAGATAGATACTCCTACGAGCAGTACTTC. Translated, it gives CASSQDRYSYEQYF.

V gene TRBV28 combines with J gene TRBJ1-5; 7 nucleotides match TRBD1. The CDR3 has 14 residues. Germline V lookup: CDR1 MDHEN, CDR2 SYDVKM. V lost 5 bases, J lost 6 bases, and 7 bases stayed unmatched. CDR3 sequence reads: CASSPDREAQPQHF. In DNA form, the CDR3 reads TGTGCCAGCAGTCCCGACAGGGAGGCTCAGCCCCAGCATTTT.

This chain connects TRBV5-8 to TRBJ2-3; D may be TRBD1 (6 bases). The CDR3 has 17 amino acids. The ends were cut back, 0 bases at V and 1 base at J, with 15 bases in the middle. Germline V lookup: CDR1 SGHTS, CDR2 YDEGEE. As DNA, the CDR3 is TGTGCCAGCAGCTTGGCCAAGGCAGGGGTCGGCACAGATACGCAGTATTTT. Protein sequence: CASSLAKAGVGTDTQYF.

CDR3 region: CASSLTTPPLHF. CDR3 DNA sequence: TGTGCCAGCAGTTTGACAACACCACCCCTCCACTTT. The chain combines TRBV28 with TRBJ1-6; the D is unclear. The CDR3 spans 12 residues. Germline CDR1 MDHEN, CDR2 SYDVKM. V was trimmed by 3 bases and J by 11 bases, leaving 8 bases between them.

This clone was picked up many times. This chain links TRBV9 with TRBJ1-3; maybe TRBD1 (6 bases). Trimming stripped 2 bases from V and 2 bases from J, with 14 bases between. This CDR3 comprises 16 residues. The germline CDR1 and CDR2 sequences are SGDLS and YYNGEE. CDR3 sequence: CASSVNTGYAGNTIYF. The CDR3 DNA reads TGTGCCAGCAGCGTGAATACAGGGTACGCTGGAAACACCATATATTTT.

The rearrangement joins TRBV19 to TRBJ1-1; 9 bases agree with TRBD1. In germline, CDR1 is LNHDA, CDR2 SQIVND (reference sequence). The CDR3 is 15 amino acids. V shed 6 bases and J 6 bases; nucleotides not matched to a gene: 11. CDR3 sequence: CASSPGTGWRAEAFF. The CDR3 bases are TGTGCCAGTAGCCCTGGGACAGGGTGGAGGGCTGAAGCTTTCTTT.

This clone was seen only once. J is TRBJ1-2 and V is TRBV6-2 or TRBV6-3, with D perhaps matching TRBD1 (5 bases). Trimming cost V 0 bases and J 0 bases, with 8 bases left between them. The length of the CDR3 is 15 residues. Germline loops: CDR1 MNHEY, CDR2 SVGEGT. DNA for the CDR3: TGTGCCAGCAGTTACTCAACAGGAGCTAACTATGGCTACACCTTC. Translating it yields CASSYSTGANYGYTF.

The chain is built from TRBV9 and TRBJ2-3; 7 bases map to TRBD1. Losses at the gene ends were 1 base for V and 5 bases for J; bases not matched to a gene: 4. There are 14 residues in the CDR3. Germline assignment: CDR1 SGDLS and CDR2 YYNGEE. DNA of the CDR3: TGTGCCAGCAGCGTATACGACAGGGTAGATACGCAGTATTTT. As protein: CASSVYDRVDTQYF.

In DNA form, the CDR3 reads TGCAGCGTCGCCCGGGACAGAGGCACCGGGGAGCTGTTTTTT. It specifies CSVARDRGTGELFF. The V and J genes are TRBV29-1 and TRBJ2-2, with 7 nucleotides matching TRBD1. Germline V gives CDR1 SQVTM, CDR2 ANQGSEA. The CDR3 totals 14 residues. J lost 4 bases, V lost 6 bases, and 8 bases had no gene match.

The rearrangement uses TRBV5-8 and TRBJ1-2; 9 bases agree with TRBD1. CDR1 and CDR2 from the germline V gene are SGHTS and YDEGEE. The CDR3 contains 16 residues. Trimming at V came to 2 bases and at J to 3 bases, leaving 8 bases not matched to a gene. The CDR3 loop reads CASSFRHRDRDYGYTF. As DNA, the CDR3 is TGTGCCAGCAGCTTTCGACATCGGGACAGGGACTATGGCTACACCTTC.

V is TRBV7-9 and J is TRBJ2-7; possibly TRBD1 for D (6 bases). Germline CDR1 reads SEHNR; CDR2 reads FQNEAQ (reference sequence). Trimming took 5 bases from V and 6 from J, leaving 20 bases between them. The length of the CDR3 is 15 residues. In nucleotides, the CDR3 is TGTGCCAGCAGCCTAGGCAGCTGGGGGCGCGGCGAGCAGTACTTC. Its translation: CASSLGSWGRGEQYF. Using reference TRBV7-9 and TRBJ2-7 for the parts outside the CDR3, the full variable domain is DTGVSQNPRHKITKRGQNVTFRCDPISEHNRLYWYRQTLGQGPEFLTYFQNEAQLEKSRLLSDRFSAERPKGSFSTLEIQRTEQGDSAMYLCASSLGSWGRGEQYFGPGTRLTVT.

The rearrangement joins TRBV5-1 to TRBJ1-6; TRBD1 matches 7 bases. Looked up from germline, CDR1 is SGHRS and CDR2 is YFSETQ. The length of the CDR3 is 15 residues. V lost 3 bases and J lost 7; bases outside the gene matches: 7. The CDR3 DNA follows: TGCGCCAGCAGCTCTCGACAGGGTGGCAATTCACCCCTCCACTTT. Translation: CASSSRQGGNSPLHF. The full variable domain, with the rest looked up from reference TRBV5-1 and TRBJ1-6, is KAGVTQTPRYLIKTRGQQVTLSCSPISGHRSVSWYQQTPGQGLQFLFEYFSETQRNKGNFPGRFSGRQFSNSRSEMNVSTLELGDSALYLCASSSRQGGNSPLHFGNGTRLTVT.

With respect to this clone: Additional DNA sequences in this sample encode the identical CDR3. J is TRBJ1-2 and V is TRBV3-1 (or the pseudogene TRBV3-2), with D possibly matching TRBD1 (6 bases). The V end was cut by 4 bases, the J end by 0 bases, with 9 bases between. The CDR3 is made up of 14 amino acids. Germline CDR1 and CDR2: LGHDT and YNNKEL (reference sequence). CDR3 bases: TGTGCCAGCAGCCCCCGGACAGCTAACTATGGCTACACCTTC. It codes for CASSPRTANYGYTF.

The chain recombines TRBV6-2 or TRBV6-3 with TRBJ2-1; D not certain. CDR3 length: 14 amino acids. The V end was cut by 2 bases, the J end by 6 bases, with 11 bases between. Germline V lookup: CDR1 MNHEY, CDR2 SVGEGT. Here the CDR3 reads CASSYVAELNEQFF. The CDR3, as DNA: TGTGCCAGCAGTTACGTGGCGGAGCTCAATGAGCAGTTCTTC.

The V and J genes are TRBV9 and TRBJ2-5; unclear D gene. V gave up 4 bases and J gave up 1 base, with 11 bases separating them. The CDR3 loop spans 14 amino acids. Looked up from germline, CDR1 is SGDLS and CDR2 is YYNGEE. The CDR3 spells CASSPNPVQETQYF. Here the CDR3 DNA reads TGTGCCAGCAGCCCTAACCCGGTCCAAGAGACCCAGTACTTC.

The CDR3 DNA reads TGTGCCAGCAGGGACAGGGCGAGCTATGGCTACACCTTC. It codes for CASRDRASYGYTF. V usage is TRBV28 and J usage is TRBJ1-2, with 8 bases fitting TRBD1. The CDR3 has 13 amino acids. The ends lost 6 bases at V and 4 bases at J; junction bases unmatched: 4. Germline lookup yields CDR1 MDHEN and CDR2 SYDVKM.

The V gene is TRBV6-2 or TRBV6-3, the J gene TRBJ2-5; 12 bases fit TRBD2. V lost 2 bases, J lost 4 bases, and 8 bases stayed unmatched. CDR3 size: 17 residues. CDR1 and CDR2 (germline): MNHEY, SVGEGT. The CDR3 is CASSYVATSGSRETQYF. The CDR3 DNA sequence: TGTGCCAGCAGTTACGTGGCGACTAGCGGGAGTAGAGAGACCCAGTACTTC.

The CDR3 sequence: CASSSPGTSGEQYF. The DNA for the CDR3 is TGTGCCAGCAGCTCCCCCGGGACTAGCGGCGAGCAGTACTTC. V is TRBV5-4 and J is TRBJ2-7; 11 positions match TRBD2. The germline CDR1 and CDR2 sequences are SGHNT and YYREEE (reference sequence). Unmatched junction bases numbered 5, after V lost 3 bases and J lost 6 bases. The CDR3 length is 14 residues.